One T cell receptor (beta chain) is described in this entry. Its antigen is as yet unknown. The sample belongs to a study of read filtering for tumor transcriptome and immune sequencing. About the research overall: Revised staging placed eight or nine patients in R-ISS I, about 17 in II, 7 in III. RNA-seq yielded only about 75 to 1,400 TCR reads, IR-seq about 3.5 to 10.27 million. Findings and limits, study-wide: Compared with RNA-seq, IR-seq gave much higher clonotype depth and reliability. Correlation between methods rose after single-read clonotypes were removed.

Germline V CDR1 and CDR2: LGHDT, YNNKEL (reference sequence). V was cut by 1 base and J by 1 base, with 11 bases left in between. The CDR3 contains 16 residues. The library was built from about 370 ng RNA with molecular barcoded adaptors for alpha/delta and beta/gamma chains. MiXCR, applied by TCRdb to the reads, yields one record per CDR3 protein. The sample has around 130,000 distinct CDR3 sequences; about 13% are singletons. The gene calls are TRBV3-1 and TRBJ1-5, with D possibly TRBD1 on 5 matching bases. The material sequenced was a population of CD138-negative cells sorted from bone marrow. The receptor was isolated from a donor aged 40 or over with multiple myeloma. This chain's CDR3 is CASSQGGWGSNQPQHF. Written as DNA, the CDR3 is TGTGCCAGCAGCCAAGGGGGCTGGGGGAGCAATCAGCCCCAGCATTTT.